This is a list of T cell receptor beta chains from one sample in a study of metastatic and nonmetastatic thyroid tumors. With MiXCR, TCRdb called clones anew from the PCR reads. Of 26,000 or so clones in the sample, roughly 4% are singletons; the top ten hold about 3.3%. The sequencing input was blood. The receptors come from a male donor with papillary thyroid cancer or a benign thyroid nodule (not recorded which). Some clones in this sample may be carry-over from other donors' samples. Each CDR3 is given with its conserved first and last residue. Each record gives: D gene, clone size, J gene, V gene, CDR3 DNA, CDR3 protein. The D gene is left open where the match is weak. Not all rows give a size; the values are once, few, many and, for expanded clones, a class.

D gene: -
clone size: few
J gene: TRBJ2-5
V gene: TRBV19
CDR3 DNA: TGTGCCAGTAGCTGGACGATCCAAGAGACCCAGTACTTC
CDR3 protein: CASSWTIQETQYF

D gene: -
clone size: many
J gene: TRBJ2-7
V gene: TRBV28
CDR3 DNA: TGCGCCAGCAGTTCTACCACCTACGAGCAGTACTTC
CDR3 protein: CASSSTTYEQYF

D gene: -
clone size: medium-sized
J gene: TRBJ1-5
V gene: TRBV28
CDR3 DNA: TGTGCCAGCAGTTTATCGGGGCGCAATCAGCCCCAGCATTTT
CDR3 protein: CASSLSGRNQPQHF

D gene: -
clone size: many
J gene: TRBJ2-2
V gene: TRBV4-3
CDR3 DNA: TGCGCCAGCAGCCCACAAGTCAGGGGGGAGCTGTTTTTT
CDR3 protein: CASSPQVRGELFF

D gene: TRBD1
clone size: medium-sized
J gene: TRBJ2-7
V gene: TRBV28
CDR3 DNA: TGTGCCAGCAGTTTGGGCCCCGGGACAGGGACCTACGAGCAGTACTTC
CDR3 protein: CASSLGPGTGTYEQYF

D gene: -
clone size: medium-sized
J gene: TRBJ1-2
V gene: TRBV12-3/TRBV12-4
CDR3 DNA: TGTGCCAGCAGCCAGACTGAAAACTATGGCTACACCTTC
CDR3 protein: CASSQTENYGYTF

D gene: -
clone size: many
J gene: TRBJ2-1
V gene: TRBV9
CDR3 DNA: TGTGCCAGCAGCGTAGAAGGCCTAGGGACCTACAATGAGCAGTTCTTC
CDR3 protein: CASSVEGLGTYNEQFF

D gene: -
clone size: few
J gene: TRBJ2-1
V gene: TRBV20-1
CDR3 DNA: TGCAGTGCTAGAGATTGGGTCGGGAGACGCAATGAGCAGTTCTTC
CDR3 protein: CSARDWVGRRNEQFF

D gene: -
clone size: -
J gene: TRBJ2-3
V gene: TRBV25-1
CDR3 DNA: TGTGCCGGCAGCTTAGCTGGAGGCACAGATACGCAGTATTTT
CDR3 protein: CAGSLAGGTDTQYF

D gene: -
clone size: many
J gene: TRBJ2-7
V gene: TRBV5-6
CDR3 DNA: TGTGCCAGCAGCTCGTTGGTCTCCTACGAGCAGTACTTC
CDR3 protein: CASSSLVSYEQYF

D gene: -
clone size: few
J gene: TRBJ2-1
V gene: TRBV7-3
CDR3 DNA: TGTGCCAGCAGCTTATCGGGGGGCTCAGGGGACTACAATGAGCAGTTCTTC
CDR3 protein: CASSLSGGSGDYNEQFF

D gene: TRBD2
clone size: few
J gene: TRBJ2-3
V gene: TRBV12-3/TRBV12-4
CDR3 DNA: TGTGCCAGCAGATCAGGACTAGCGGGAGTCACAGATACGCAGTATTTT
CDR3 protein: CASRSGLAGVTDTQYF

D gene: -
clone size: -
J gene: TRBJ1-4
V gene: TRBV28
CDR3 DNA: TGTGCCAGTAGTAGCCCAGGTGCCTCTACTAATGAAAAACTGTTTTTT
CDR3 protein: CASSSPGASTNEKLFF

D gene: -
clone size: many
J gene: TRBJ2-5
V gene: TRBV6-1
CDR3 DNA: TGTGCCAGCAGTGCCCAGGGGGGGGTAGAGACCCAGTACTTC
CDR3 protein: CASSAQGGVETQYF

D gene: -
clone size: few
J gene: TRBJ1-2
V gene: TRBV28
CDR3 DNA: TGTGCCAGCAGTTCCGAAGCCCGGGACGTCGCTCATGGCTACAACTTC
CDR3 protein: CASSSEARDVAHGYNF

D gene: TRBD2
clone size: -
J gene: TRBJ2-5
V gene: TRBV6-1
CDR3 DNA: TGTGCCAGCAGTGACCCGGGTACTAGCGGGGAAGAGACCCAGTACTTC
CDR3 protein: CASSDPGTSGEETQYF

D gene: -
clone size: -
J gene: TRBJ1-5
V gene: TRBV10-1
CDR3 DNA: TGCGCCAGCAGTGACCCAAGCGCATATAGCAATCAGCCCCAGCATTTT
CDR3 protein: CASSDPSAYSNQPQHF

D gene: TRBD2
clone size: -
J gene: TRBJ2-7
V gene: TRBV6-2/TRBV6-3
CDR3 DNA: TGTGCCAGCAGGGACGATGCGGGAGCCCCGGGCTACGAGCAGTACTTC
CDR3 protein: CASRDDAGAPGYEQYF

D gene: -
clone size: many
J gene: TRBJ1-2
V gene: TRBV30
CDR3 DNA: TGTGCCTGGAGTCGGGTGCTTGGCTACACCTTC
CDR3 protein: CAWSRVLGYTF

D gene: TRBD2
clone size: many
J gene: TRBJ2-3
V gene: TRBV4-3
CDR3 DNA: TGCGCCAGCAGCCAAGATCAGGCGGGAGCGTCGACAGATACGCAGTATTTT
CDR3 protein: CASSQDQAGASTDTQYF

D gene: -
clone size: many
J gene: TRBJ2-2
V gene: TRBV6-4
CDR3 DNA: TGTGCCAGCAGTGACTCTAGCGGGAACACCGGGGAGCTGTTTTTT
CDR3 protein: CASSDSSGNTGELFF

D gene: TRBD1
clone size: -
J gene: TRBJ1-2
V gene: TRBV12-3/TRBV12-4
CDR3 DNA: TGTGCCAGCAGCCTCAGTCGACAGGGGGCAGTGGGCTACACCTTC
CDR3 protein: CASSLSRQGAVGYTF

D gene: -
clone size: medium-sized
J gene: TRBJ2-7
V gene: TRBV28
CDR3 DNA: TGTGCCAGCAGTCCCCCCGTGGGACCGAATGAGCAGTACTTC
CDR3 protein: CASSPPVGPNEQYF

D gene: TRBD2
clone size: few
J gene: TRBJ2-5
V gene: TRBV10-1
CDR3 DNA: TGCGCCAGCAGTGAGTCAGGGACTAGCGGGACTGGGAGCCAGTACTTC
CDR3 protein: CASSESGTSGTGSQYF

D gene: -
clone size: -
J gene: TRBJ1-5
V gene: TRBV12-3/TRBV12-4
CDR3 DNA: TGTGCCAGCAGGGCTACAGGGTATGGTCAGCCCCAGCATTTT
CDR3 protein: CASRATGYGQPQHF

D gene: -
clone size: many
J gene: TRBJ2-1
V gene: TRBV4-1
CDR3 DNA: TGCGCCAGCAGCAAGGCCGTCCGGGGTTCCTACAATGAGCAGTTCTTC
CDR3 protein: CASSKAVRGSYNEQFF

D gene: -
clone size: many
J gene: TRBJ1-1
V gene: TRBV20-1
CDR3 DNA: TGCAGTGCTAAACTCTCCGGGGGGGTCACTGAAGCTTTCTTT
CDR3 protein: CSAKLSGGVTEAFF

D gene: -
clone size: -
J gene: TRBJ2-7
V gene: TRBV7-2
CDR3 DNA: TGTGCCAGCACGCCAGACAGCTACGAGCAGTACTTC
CDR3 protein: CASTPDSYEQYF

D gene: -
clone size: few
J gene: TRBJ2-3
V gene: TRBV4-2
CDR3 DNA: TGTGCCAGCAGCCGTTCGCCAGCTGGAGGCGGGCCAGATACGCAGTATTTT
CDR3 protein: CASSRSPAGGGPDTQYF